The 32 T cell receptor beta chains below were found in one sample sequenced in a study of regulatory T cells in long-lasting Graves disease. Time point described: newly diagnosed GD, antithyroid drugs for less than 3 months. Following extraction of RNA from PBMCs, that RNA was used to make the TCR library. Construction of the TCR beta libraries employed iRepertoire HTBI primers in conjunction with Arm-PCR of CDR3 regions. TCRdb used MiXCR to reprocess the multiplex PCR reads, holding one entry per CDR3 protein. The repertoire holds 300,000 to 400,000 distinct CDR3 sequences, 16% seen once, with 25% to 30% in the top ten. This sample was also put to use in a study of T cells in Graves' hyperthyroidism and ophthalmopathy.

The source material was peripheral blood mononuclear cells (PBMCs), sampled at new diagnosis, from a patient treated with antithyroid drugs. The receptors originated from a man aged 35 to 55 with Graves disease.

This clonotype was detected many times. The chain combines TRBV28 with TRBJ2-1; D is perhaps TRBD1 (6 bases). CDR1 MDHEN and CDR2 SYDVKM come from the germline V gene. The CDR3 consists of 15 residues. The V end lost 7 bases, the J end lost 5 bases, and 18 bases lay between the germline ends. This CDR3 reads CASNGLGGPHNEQFF. The CDR3 coding sequence is TGTGCCAGCAACGGCCTAGGGGGACCCCACAATGAGCAGTTCTTC.

This clonotype was seen at least ten times. This chain uses TRBV12-5 with TRBJ1-1, with 9 nucleotides matching TRBD1. The CDR3 extends over 13 amino acids. CDR1 is LGHNT and CDR2 is FRNRAP in the germline V gene. Trimming took 11 bases from V and 12 from J; bases not matched to a gene: 16. The CDR3 region is CASGTGPLIGTFF. CDR3 coding DNA: TGTGCTTCCGGGACAGGGCCATTGATTGGAACTTTCTTT.

This clonotype was counted ten times or more. The chain carries TRBV28 and TRBJ2-1; D may be TRBD2 (5 bases). Germline V lookup: CDR1 MDHEN, CDR2 SYDVKM. Trimming cost V 6 bases and J 8 bases, with 14 bases left between them. This CDR3 region has 13 residues. This CDR3 reads CASSFPGSDEQFF. Written as DNA, the CDR3 is TGTGCCAGCAGCTTCCCGGGGTCCGATGAGCAGTTCTTC.

This clonotype was detected ten times or more. The genes are TRBV12-3 or TRBV12-4 and TRBJ2-7, with TRBD2 identical over 10 bases. Losses at the gene ends were 6 bases for V and 4 bases for J; bases not matched to a gene: 12. The CDR3 is 16 amino acids. CDR3 sequence reads: CASRLSGGAGSYEQYF. The CDR3, as DNA: TGTGCCAGCAGACTCAGCGGGGGGGCCGGTTCGTACGAGCAGTACTTC.

Comments on this clonotype: This is likely an artifact of a read error, given a far larger clone one base away. The rearrangement links TRBV2 to TRBJ1-1, with a weak D call TRBD1 (6 bases). V lost 5 bases to trimming and J lost 7 bases, with 20 bases between them. Germline values: CDR1 SNHLY, CDR2 FYNNEI. The CDR3 length is 15 residues. The chain's CDR3 is CASSPMGGGPIEAFF. The CDR3 DNA sequence: TGTGCCAGCAGTCCTATGGGGGGGGGGCCGATTGAAGCTTTCTTT.

This clonotype was picked up many times. The CDR3 is CASSTISGTSADTQYF. The DNA of the CDR3 is TGTGCCAGCAGCACCATTTCGGGGACTAGCGCAGATACGCAGTATTTT. J is TRBJ2-3 and V is TRBV28, with 10 bases matching TRBD2. The CDR3 consists of 16 residues. Per the germline V gene, CDR1 is MDHEN and CDR2 is SYDVKM. The J segment lost 4 bases and the V segment lost 6 bases, leaving 10 bases of the junction unmatched.

The CDR3 loop reads CASSQSTGEQYF. For the CDR3, the DNA is TGTGCCAGCAGCCAGTCGACCGGCGAGCAGTACTTC. The chain employs TRBV7-9 and TRBJ2-7; D gene ambiguous. The CDR3 spans 12 residues. Trimming stripped 5 bases from V and 6 bases from J, with 11 bases between. The germline V gene has CDR1 SEHNR and CDR2 FQNEAQ (reference sequence).

Worth noting for this clonotype: This may stem from a read error, because a much larger clone lies one nucleotide away. V usage is TRBV7-9 and J usage is TRBJ2-1; D ambiguous. There are 14 residues in the CDR3. Trimming left V 5 bases short and J 10 bases short, with 18 bases between. Per the germline V gene, CDR1 is SEHNR and CDR2 is FQNEAQ (reference sequence). The CDR3 DNA reads TGTGCCAGCAGCACCGTGTCCGCAACCTACGAGCAGTTCTTC. This gives the protein CASSTVSATYEQFF.

Regarding this clonotype: This clone may be a read error of a much larger clone one base away. The chain has TRBV6-5 and TRBJ2-1; possibly TRBD1 or TRBD2 for D (5 bases each). The germline CDR1 and CDR2 sequences are MNHEY and SVGAGI. The CDR3 consists of 15 residues. As DNA, the CDR3 is TGTGCCAGCGGTTACTCGATACCGGGGCTCAATGAGCAGTTCTTC. This codes for CASGYSIPGLNEQFF.

This clonotype was found a few times. The rearrangement uses TRBV7-2 and TRBJ1-2, with 7 bases matching TRBD1. Germline CDR1 is SGHTA and CDR2 is FQGNSA. CDR3 length: 13 amino acids. Germline trimming cut 5 bases from V and 2 bases from J; bases unmatched to any gene: 2. In nucleotides, the CDR3 is TGTGCCAGCAGCCGCAGGGGGAACTATGGCTACACCTTC. It is translated as CASSRRGNYGYTF.

The chain is built from TRBV28 and TRBJ1-5; D is uncertain. Trimming removed 1 base at V and 0 bases at J, with 7 bases between. This CDR3 spans 15 amino acids. The germline CDR1 and CDR2 sequences are MDHEN and SYDVKM. The CDR3 DNA sequence: TGTGCCAGCAGTTTATCAGAGCATAGCAATCAGCCCCAGCATTTT. It is translated as CASSLSEHSNQPQHF. The variable domain in full, completed from reference TRBV28 and TRBJ1-5, reads DVKVTQSSRYLVKRTGEKVFLECVQDMDHENMFWYRQDPGLGLRLIYFSYDVKMKEKGDIPEGYSVSREKKERFSLILESASTNQTSMYLCASSLSEHSNQPQHFGDGTRLSIL.

In its sample, this clonotype was seen many times. The chain carries TRBV18 and TRBJ2-5; D gene uncertain. Deletions cut 6 bases from V and 6 bases from J, with 14 bases between. Germline CDR1 and CDR2: KGHSH and LQKENI. This CDR3 is 13 amino acids long. CDR3 in amino acids: CASSDPNRKTQYF. CDR3 nucleotide sequence: TGTGCCAGCTCTGACCCAAATCGGAAGACCCAGTACTTC.

This clonotype was counted ten times or more. The chain has TRBV5-1 and TRBJ2-7; D unresolved. CDR3 length: 15 residues. CDR1 and CDR2 (germline): SGHRS, YFSETQ. The V end lost 0 bases, the J end lost 1 base, and 11 bases lay between the germline ends. CDR3: CASSLGPSTSYEQYF. In nucleotides, the CDR3 is TGCGCCAGCAGCTTGGGTCCCAGCACATCCTACGAGCAGTACTTC.

The V gene is TRBV20-1, the J gene TRBJ2-3, with a possible D match to TRBD1 (6 bases). The ends were cut back, 4 bases at V and 5 bases at J, with 10 bases in the middle. The CDR3 has 12 amino acids. Per germline, CDR1 DFQATT and CDR2 SNEGSKA (reference sequence). CDR3 sequence: CSANRVGDTQYF. For the CDR3, the DNA is TGCAGTGCTAACAGGGTAGGAGATACGCAGTATTTT.

In this sample, this clonotype turned up many times. V is TRBV11-3 and J is TRBJ2-7; a weak D match, TRBD2 (6 bases). The CDR3 extends over 13 amino acids. V lost 0 bases to trimming and J lost 7 bases, with 10 bases between them. Germline V gene sequence: CDR1 SGHNT, CDR2 YENEEA. In DNA form, the CDR3 reads TGTGCCAGCAGCTTAGAACGGGGGAGAGAGCAGTACTTC. Translating gives CASSLERGREQYF.

This clonotype was seen at least ten times. The chain combines TRBV28 with TRBJ1-2; 11 bases agree with TRBD1. This CDR3 contains 15 residues. After removal of 4 bases from V and 2 bases from J, the junction contained 3 bases not matched to a gene. Per the germline V gene, CDR1 is MDHEN and CDR2 is SYDVKM. The CDR3 DNA sequence: TGTGCCAGCAGTTCCTGGACAGGGGGCAACTATGGCTACACCTTC. Translating it yields CASSSWTGGNYGYTF.

Only a few counts were recorded for this clonotype. A much larger clone lies a single base off, so this may be a read error. The rearrangement uses TRBV6-1 and TRBJ1-1; weak D call: TRBD1 (5 bases). The V gene's germline CDR1 is MNHNS and CDR2 SASEGT. Deletions cut 8 bases from V and 11 bases from J, with 21 bases between. CDR3 length equals 13 residues. This CDR3 reads CASRDLQSWKAFF. CDR3 bases: TGTGCCAGCCGGGACTTACAGAGTTGGAAGGCTTTCTTT.

This clonotype was recorded once. The V and J genes are TRBV19 and TRBJ1-1, with D unclear. CDR1 and CDR2 (germline): LNHDA, SQIVND (reference sequence). With 3 bases removed from V and 0 bases from J, the gap between germline ends came to 5 bases. This CDR3 contains 13 residues. The CDR3 nucleotides are TGTGCCAGTAGTATTTGGGTGAACACTGAAGCTTTCTTT. This sequence encodes CASSIWVNTEAFF.

The table lists this clonotype with many counts. The gene calls are TRBV7-2 and TRBJ2-2; TRBD1 matches 7 bases. CDR1 is SGHTA, CDR2 FQGNSA, per germline. There are 15 residues in the CDR3. Trimming took 6 bases from V and 4 from J; bases not matched to a gene: 8. CDR3: CASSLFGTVTGELFF. CDR3 DNA: TGTGCCAGCAGTTTATTCGGGACAGTCACCGGGGAGCTGTTTTTT. The variable domain in full, completed from reference TRBV7-2 and TRBJ2-2, reads GAGVSQSPSNKVTEKGKDVELRCDPISGHTALYWYRQSLGQGLEFLIYFQGNSAPDKSGLPSDRFSAERTGGSVSTLTIQRTQQEDSAVYLCASSLFGTVTGELFFGEGSRLTVL.

This clonotype showed up just a few times. The chain links TRBV5-1 to TRBJ2-3, with a weak D call TRBD1 (5 bases). This CDR3 region has 13 residues. Germline CDR1 is SGHRS and CDR2 is YFSETQ. Trimming left V 5 bases short and J 2 bases short, with 9 bases between. The CDR3 coding sequence is TGCGCCAGCAGAGGGGCAACCACAGATACGCAGTATTTT. Protein product: CASRGATTDTQYF.

There are many counts of this clonotype. The rearrangement links TRBV9 to TRBJ2-3; D is ambiguous. Trimming took 0 bases from V and 6 from J, leaving 5 bases between them. The CDR3 length is 12 residues. Germline assignment: CDR1 SGDLS and CDR2 YYNGEE. CDR3 in amino acids: CASSVGSDTQYF. In nucleotides, the CDR3 is TGTGCCAGCAGCGTAGGGTCGGATACGCAGTATTTT.

This clonotype was counted at least ten times. The chain uses TRBV20-1 and TRBJ1-2; D uncertain. CDR3 length: 12 residues. Germline assignment: CDR1 DFQATT and CDR2 SNEGSKA (reference sequence). The V gene lost 4 bases and the J gene lost 5 bases, with 11 bases spanning the gap. CDR3 nucleotide sequence: TGCAGTGCTATTTGGCAGAATTATGGCTACACCTTC. This encodes CSAIWQNYGYTF.

This clonotype was counted at least ten times. The CDR3 DNA sequence: TGTGCCACCAGTGATCCCTCTAGCGGGGGGATGTTGGATGAGCAGTTCTTC. The encoded protein is CATSDPSSGGMLDEQFF. This chain uses TRBV24-1 with TRBJ2-1; 11 bases are a match to TRBD2. The CDR3 consists of 17 residues. Trimming cost V 3 bases and J 8 bases; bases outside gene matches: 11. Germline V gives CDR1 KGHDR, CDR2 SFDVKD.

The sample holds many counts of this clonotype. J is TRBJ1-6 and V is TRBV20-1, with TRBD1 identical over 7 bases. The CDR3 runs to 13 residues. CDR1 and CDR2 from the germline V gene are DFQATT and SNEGSKA (reference sequence). The ends lost 5 bases at V and 7 bases at J; junction bases unmatched: 5. CDR3 in amino acids: CSALRTGNSPLHF. The CDR3 region has the DNA TGCAGTGCTTTAAGGACAGGAAATTCACCCCTCCACTTT.

In this sample, this clonotype turned up many times. The chain uses TRBV29-1 and TRBJ2-7, with 10 bases identical to TRBD1. The germline V gene encodes CDR1 SQVTM and CDR2 ANQGSEA. The junction had 4 bases not matched to a gene; V was cut back by 5 bases and J by 3 bases. This CDR3 is built from 13 residues. The CDR3 spells CSVTGTGVYEQYF. CDR3 sequence (DNA): TGCAGCGTTACCGGGACAGGGGTCTACGAGCAGTACTTC.

Only a few counts were recorded for this clonotype. This sequence joins TRBV30 and TRBJ2-5; unclear D gene. The V gene's germline CDR1 is GTSNPN and CDR2 SVGIG (reference sequence). Trimming stripped 0 bases from V and 7 bases from J, with 9 bases between. The CDR3 length is 12 residues. The CDR3 nucleotides are TGTGCCTGGAGTGTGACGCCAGTGACCCAGTACTTC. Its translation: CAWSVTPVTQYF.

This clonotype was observed at least ten times. The rearrangement joins TRBV5-1 to TRBJ1-5, with 11 bases lining up with TRBD1. The CDR3 length is 15 residues. Germline V gives CDR1 SGHRS, CDR2 YFSETQ. V shed 4 bases, J shed 5 bases, and the junction held 5 bases outside the gene matches. CDR3 in amino acids: CASSPGTGGDQPQHF. The DNA for the CDR3 is TGCGCCAGCAGCCCGGGGACAGGGGGGGATCAGCCCCAGCATTTT.

This clonotype was counted at least ten times. The rearrangement uses TRBV2 and TRBJ2-3; TRBD2 matches 12 bases. The CDR3 length is 17 residues. J lost 1 base, V lost 5 bases, and 7 bases had no gene match. The germline gives CDR1 SNHLY, CDR2 FYNNEI. The CDR3 DNA sequence: TGTGCCAGCAGTCTAGCGGGGGGGCCTACCCGCACAGATACGCAGTATTTT. Translation gives CASSLAGGPTRTDTQYF.

The chain uses TRBV5-1 and TRBJ2-3; 11 bases match TRBD2. The CDR3 extends over 15 amino acids. With V trimmed by 2 bases and J by 8 bases, 7 bases remained unmatched. Germline V CDR1 and CDR2: SGHRS, YFSETQ. The CDR3 nucleotides read TGCGCCAGCAGCTTCTTAGCGGGGGGGCGAGCTACGCAGTATTTT. It encodes CASSFLAGGRATQYF.

This clonotype has just one count. The chain links TRBV28 to TRBJ2-1, with 9 nucleotides matching TRBD1. The length of the CDR3 is 14 residues. Germline-derived CDR1 and CDR2 are MDHEN and SYDVKM. V shed 6 bases and J 10 bases; nucleotides not matched to a gene: 10. The CDR3 loop reads CASRTTGGLYEQFF. The CDR3, as DNA: TGTGCCAGCAGGACAACAGGGGGCTTGTACGAGCAGTTCTTC.

This clonotype is classed as medium-sized. The chain is built from TRBV7-2 and TRBJ2-7; D might be TRBD1 (5 bases). V was pared by 6 bases and J by 3 bases, with 12 bases between. The CDR3 is 13 residues long. Germline assignment: CDR1 SGHTA and CDR2 FQGNSA. The CDR3 spells CASSHHQGYEQYF. The CDR3 coding sequence is TGTGCCAGCAGTCACCATCAGGGCTACGAGCAGTACTTC.

This clonotype was counted between two and nine times. This sequence joins TRBV7-2 and TRBJ2-2, with D possibly TRBD2 on 5 matching bases. The CDR3 extends over 16 amino acids. Germline assignment: CDR1 SGHTA and CDR2 FQGNSA. The V gene lost 3 bases and the J gene lost 6 bases, with 17 bases spanning the gap. The CDR3 DNA reads TGTGCCAGCAGCTTCGGGGTTTTGAATTTCGCCGGGGAGCTGTTTTTT. It yields the protein CASSFGVLNFAGELFF.